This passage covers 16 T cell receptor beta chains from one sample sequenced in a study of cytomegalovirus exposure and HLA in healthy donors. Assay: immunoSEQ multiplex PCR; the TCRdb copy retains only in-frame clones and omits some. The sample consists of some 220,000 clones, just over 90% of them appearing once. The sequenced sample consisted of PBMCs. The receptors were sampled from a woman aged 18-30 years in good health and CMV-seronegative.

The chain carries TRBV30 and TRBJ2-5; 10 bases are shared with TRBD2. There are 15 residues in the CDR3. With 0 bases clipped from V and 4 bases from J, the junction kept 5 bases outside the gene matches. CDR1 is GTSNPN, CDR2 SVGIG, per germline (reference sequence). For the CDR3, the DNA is TGTGCCTGGAGTGTGGGACTAGCGCCATCAGAGACCCAGTACTTC. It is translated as CAWSVGLAPSETQYF.

The CDR3 DNA reads as TGCGCCAGCAGCCCGGGACTAGCGGACGTCAATGAGCAGTTCTTC. It specifies CASSPGLADVNEQFF. The chain recombines TRBV4-1 with TRBJ2-1; 11 bases agree with TRBD2. The ends lost 4 bases at V and 6 bases at J; junction bases unmatched: 5. The V gene's germline CDR1 is MGHRA and CDR2 YSYEKL. The CDR3 extends over 15 amino acids.

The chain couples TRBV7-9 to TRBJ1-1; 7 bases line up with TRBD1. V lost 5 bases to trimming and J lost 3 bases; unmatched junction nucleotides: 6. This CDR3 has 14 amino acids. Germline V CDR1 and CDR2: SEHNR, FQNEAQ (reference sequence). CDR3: CASSRGLGYTEAFF. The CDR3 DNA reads TGTGCCAGCAGCAGGGGGCTGGGGTACACTGAAGCTTTCTTT.

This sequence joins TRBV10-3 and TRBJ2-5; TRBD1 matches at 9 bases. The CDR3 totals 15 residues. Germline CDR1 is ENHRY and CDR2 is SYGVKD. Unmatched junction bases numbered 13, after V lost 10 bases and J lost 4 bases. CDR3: CATSINRGLGETQYF. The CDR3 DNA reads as TGTGCCACCTCTATAAACAGGGGGCTAGGAGAGACCCAGTACTTC.

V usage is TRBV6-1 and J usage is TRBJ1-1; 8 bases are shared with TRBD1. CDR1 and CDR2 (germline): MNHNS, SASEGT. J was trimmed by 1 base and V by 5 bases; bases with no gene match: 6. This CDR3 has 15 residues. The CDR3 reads CASSPPGTGNTEAFF. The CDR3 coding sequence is TGTGCCAGCAGTCCCCCCGGGACAGGGAACACTGAAGCTTTCTTT.

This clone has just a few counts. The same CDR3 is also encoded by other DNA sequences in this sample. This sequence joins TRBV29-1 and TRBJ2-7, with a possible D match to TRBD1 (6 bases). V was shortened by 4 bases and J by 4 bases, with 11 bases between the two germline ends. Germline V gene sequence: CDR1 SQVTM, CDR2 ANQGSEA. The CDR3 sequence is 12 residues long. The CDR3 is CSVVAGAYEQYF. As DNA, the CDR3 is TGCAGCGTTGTCGCAGGGGCGTACGAGCAGTACTTC.

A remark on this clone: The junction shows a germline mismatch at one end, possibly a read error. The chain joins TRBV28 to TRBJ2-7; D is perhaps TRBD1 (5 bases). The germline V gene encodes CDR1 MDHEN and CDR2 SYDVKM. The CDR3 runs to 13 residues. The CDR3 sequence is CASSPTDTKRTDF. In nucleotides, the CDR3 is TGTGCCAGCAGTCCCACGGACACAAAACGCACGGACTTC.

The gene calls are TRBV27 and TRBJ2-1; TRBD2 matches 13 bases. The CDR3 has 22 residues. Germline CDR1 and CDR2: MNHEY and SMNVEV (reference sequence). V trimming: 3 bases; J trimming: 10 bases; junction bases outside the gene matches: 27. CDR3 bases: TGTGCCAGCAGTTTGAGGGCCCCGGGACTAGCGGGACTCGACTTGGCGCCTCGGGAGCAGTTCTTC. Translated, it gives CASSLRAPGLAGLDLAPREQFF.

CDR3 in DNA: TGCGCCAGCAGCCTTGCGGGGACCAATGAAAAACTGTTTTTT. Its translation: CASSLAGTNEKLFF. The genes are TRBV5-1 and TRBJ1-4, with a weak D call TRBD1 (5 bases). The germline V gene encodes CDR1 SGHRS and CDR2 YFSETQ. The ends were cut back, 4 bases at V and 5 bases at J, with 12 bases in the middle. The CDR3 spans 14 residues.

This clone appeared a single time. The CDR3 DNA follows: TGCGCCAGCAGCTTGGGGTCCCAGTACCAAGAGACCCAGTACTTC. It is translated as CASSLGSQYQETQYF. The rearrangement links TRBV5-1 to TRBJ2-5; unclear D gene. This CDR3 has 15 amino acids. The germline CDR1 and CDR2 sequences are SGHRS and YFSETQ. With 0 bases removed from V and 0 bases from J, the gap between germline ends came to 9 bases.

CDR3 amino acids: CASSFSGVYYGYTF. CDR3 DNA: TGTGCCAGCAGCTTTTCGGGGGTATACTATGGCTACACCTTC. The genes are TRBV7-9 and TRBJ1-2, with a weak D call TRBD1 (5 bases). The ends were cut back, 3 bases at V and 3 bases at J, with 11 bases in the middle. The CDR3 consists of 14 residues. Germline V gene lookup returns CDR1 SEHNR and CDR2 FQNEAQ (reference sequence).

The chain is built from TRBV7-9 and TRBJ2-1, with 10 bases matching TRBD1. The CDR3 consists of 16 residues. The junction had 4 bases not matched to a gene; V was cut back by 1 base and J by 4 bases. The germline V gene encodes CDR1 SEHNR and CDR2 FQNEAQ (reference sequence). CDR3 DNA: TGTGCCAGCAGCTTAGTGGCGGGACAGGGGTACAATGAGCAGTTCTTC. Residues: CASSLVAGQGYNEQFF.

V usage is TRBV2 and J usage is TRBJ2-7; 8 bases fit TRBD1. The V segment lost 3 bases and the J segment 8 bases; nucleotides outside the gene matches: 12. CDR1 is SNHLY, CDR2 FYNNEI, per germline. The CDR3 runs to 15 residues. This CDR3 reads CASSEGRTGGSQQYF. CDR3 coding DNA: TGTGCCAGCAGTGAGGGCCGCACAGGGGGGTCTCAGCAGTACTTC.

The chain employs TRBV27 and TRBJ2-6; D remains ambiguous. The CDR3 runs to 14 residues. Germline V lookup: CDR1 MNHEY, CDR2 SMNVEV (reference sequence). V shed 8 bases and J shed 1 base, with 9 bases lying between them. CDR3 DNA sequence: TGTGCCAGCTCCCAATCATCTGGGGCCAACGTCCTGACTTTC. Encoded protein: CASSQSSGANVLTF.

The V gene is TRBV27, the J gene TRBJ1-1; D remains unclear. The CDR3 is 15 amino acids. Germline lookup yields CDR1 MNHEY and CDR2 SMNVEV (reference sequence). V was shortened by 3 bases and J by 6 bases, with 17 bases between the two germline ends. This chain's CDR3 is CASSFDPPKGAEAFF. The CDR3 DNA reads TGTGCCAGCAGTTTCGATCCTCCGAAGGGAGCTGAAGCTTTCTTT.

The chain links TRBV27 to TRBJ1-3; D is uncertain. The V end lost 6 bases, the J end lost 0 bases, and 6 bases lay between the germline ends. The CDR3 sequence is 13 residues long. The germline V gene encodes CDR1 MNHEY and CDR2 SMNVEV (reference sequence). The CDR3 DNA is TGTGCCAGCAGAGAGGGCTCTGGAAACACCATATATTTT. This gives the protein CASREGSGNTIYF.